This T cell receptor beta chain was profiled in a study of blood T cell repertoires in COVID-19. For the study at large: Samples representing acute and convalescent COVID-19 were sourced from the United States, Italy and Spain. T cells, B-cell-depleted T cells, or PBMCs provided the cDNA or gDNA that served as material.

The CDR3 extends over 17 amino acids. The germline V gene has CDR1 LGHNA and CDR2 YNFKEQ. V lost 0 bases and J lost 2; bases outside the gene matches: 6. Per the original methods: Estimation of nucleated cell counts was performed using reference gene primer amplification. Method: immunoSEQ multiplex PCR; TCRdb's copy keeps in-frame clones and lacks some. The V and J calls and clone size were taken over from that table, and D and trimming were inferred from the DNA. The sample holds some 74,000 clones, 70% to 80% seen once. Sequenced sample: peripheral blood. The chain uses TRBV4-2 and TRBJ2-1, with 8 bases lining up with TRBD1. The sequence was obtained from a man in his 70s with active or convalescent COVID-19. The CDR3 nucleotides read TGTGCCAGCAGCCAAGAAAGGGCAGGGGGCACCTACAATGAGCAGTTCTTC. Its translation is CASSQERAGGTYNEQFF.